This paragraph covers one T cell receptor beta chain sequence. The antigen is undetermined. The sample is drawn from a study of cytomegalovirus exposure and HLA in healthy donors. Study-wide results and caveats: A list of 150 to 200 TCR beta chains associated with cytomegalovirus was given. Later analysis revealed greater clonal expansion in HLA-associated TCR beta chains than in equally common others. TRBV6-2, TRBV6-3 and some other V segments were unresolvable in 87-base-pair reads.

The PCR made use of 60 Vbeta and 13 Jbeta primers. The repertoire was sequenced with immunoSEQ multiplex PCR; TCRdb's copy has only in-frame clones and lacks some. The table lists about 270,000 clones, more than 55% of them singletons. With V trimmed by 6 bases and J by 3 bases, 11 bases remained unmatched. Per germline, CDR1 MNHEY and CDR2 SMNVEV (reference sequence). The length of the CDR3 is 17 residues. The source is a female donor in good health and CMV-seronegative. The chain carries TRBV27 and TRBJ2-6; 7 bases line up with TRBD1. Input material: PBMCs. The CDR3, as DNA: TGTGCCAGCAGACGTAACGACAGGGTTAATGGGGCCAACGTCCTGACTTTC. This gives the protein CASRRNDRVNGANVLTF. The full variable domain, with the rest looked up from reference TRBV27 and TRBJ2-6, is EAQVTQNPRYLITVTGKKLTVTCSQNMNHEYMSWYRQDPGLGLRQIYYSMNVEVTDKGDVPEGYKVSRKEKRNFPLILESPSPNQTSLYFCASRRNDRVNGANVLTFGAGSRLTVL.